This T cell receptor (beta chain) was sequenced for a study of neurological immune-mediated disorders. Notes on the study in general: Expansion of TCR clones was greatest in HTLV-1-associated myelopathy and smallest in multiple sclerosis, where it fell below that of healthy controls. Private repertoires in all groups were suggested by the absence of shared CDR3 amino acid sequences among expanded clones across subjects.

This sample's time point: technical triplicate 1. This clonotype was seen ten or more times. As yet, its antigen is unknown. As for the cDNA, it was generated by 5'RACE with 10-nucleotide random UMIs. Over 170 million TCR-beta sequences from 15-18 subjects came out of each sequencing run. TCRdb called the 5' RACE reads again in MiXCR, with one record for every CDR3 protein. The sample carries fewer than 50,000 distinct CDR3 sequences, over 8.5% recorded once. The V segment lost 2 bases and the J segment 7 bases; nucleotides outside the gene matches: 7. The CDR3 covers 14 residues. Looked up from germline, CDR1 is DFQATT and CDR2 is SNEGSKA (reference sequence).

The rearrangement joins TRBV20-1 to TRBJ2-1, with 8 bases lining up with TRBD2. Sequenced material: PBMCs. The receptor's source is a man in his 60s with HTLV-1-associated myelopathy (HAM/TSP). CDR3 protein: CSARPLAGKNEQFF. The CDR3 DNA follows: TGCAGTGCTAGACCTCTAGCGGGCAAAAATGAGCAGTTCTTC.